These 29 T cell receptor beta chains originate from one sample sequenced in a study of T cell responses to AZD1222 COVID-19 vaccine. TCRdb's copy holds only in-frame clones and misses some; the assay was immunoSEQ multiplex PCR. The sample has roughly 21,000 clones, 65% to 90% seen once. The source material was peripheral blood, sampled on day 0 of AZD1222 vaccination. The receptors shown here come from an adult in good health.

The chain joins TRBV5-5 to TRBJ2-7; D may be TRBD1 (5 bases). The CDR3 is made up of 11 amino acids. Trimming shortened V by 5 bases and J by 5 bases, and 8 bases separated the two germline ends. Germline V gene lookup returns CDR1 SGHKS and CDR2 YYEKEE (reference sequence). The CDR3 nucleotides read TGTGCCAGCAGTGTGGGGCACGAGCAGTACTTC. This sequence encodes CASSVGHEQYF.

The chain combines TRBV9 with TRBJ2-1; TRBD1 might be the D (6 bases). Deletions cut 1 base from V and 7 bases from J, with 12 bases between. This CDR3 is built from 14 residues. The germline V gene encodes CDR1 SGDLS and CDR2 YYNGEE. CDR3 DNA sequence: TGTGCCAGCAGCGTACGAACAGGGTTGAATGAGCAGTTCTTC. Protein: CASSVRTGLNEQFF.

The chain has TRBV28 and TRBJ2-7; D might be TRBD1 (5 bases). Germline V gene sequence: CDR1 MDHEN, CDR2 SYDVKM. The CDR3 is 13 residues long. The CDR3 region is CAYAGYSYYEQYF. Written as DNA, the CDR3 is TGTGCATACGCAGGGTATTCTTACTACGAGCAGTACTTC.

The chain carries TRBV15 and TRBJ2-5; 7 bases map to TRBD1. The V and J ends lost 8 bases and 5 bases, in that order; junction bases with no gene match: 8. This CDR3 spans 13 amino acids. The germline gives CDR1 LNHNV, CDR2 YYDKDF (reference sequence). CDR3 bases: TGTGCCACCCAGACAGGGACGGGGGAGACCCAGTACTTC. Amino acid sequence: CATQTGTGETQYF.

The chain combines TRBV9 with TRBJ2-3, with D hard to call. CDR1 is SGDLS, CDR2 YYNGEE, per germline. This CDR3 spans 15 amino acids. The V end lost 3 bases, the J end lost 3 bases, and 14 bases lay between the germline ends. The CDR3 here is CASSAWAGLTDTQYF. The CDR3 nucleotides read TGTGCCAGCAGCGCGTGGGCAGGTTTGACAGATACGCAGTATTTT.

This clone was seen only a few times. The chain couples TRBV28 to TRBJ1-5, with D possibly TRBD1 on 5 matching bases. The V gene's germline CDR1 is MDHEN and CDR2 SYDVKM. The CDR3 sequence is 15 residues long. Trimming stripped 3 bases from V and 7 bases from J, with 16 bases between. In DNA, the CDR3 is TGTGCCAGCAGTTTTGAGGGGCTGGAAGGGCAGCCCCAGCATTTT. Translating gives CASSFEGLEGQPQHF.

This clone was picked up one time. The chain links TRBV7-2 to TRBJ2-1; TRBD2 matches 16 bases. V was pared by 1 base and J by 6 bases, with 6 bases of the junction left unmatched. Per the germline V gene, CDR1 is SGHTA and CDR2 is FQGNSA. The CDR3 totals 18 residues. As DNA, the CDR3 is TGTGCCAGCAGCTTAGTAGGGACTAGCGGGGGGGCTGGCAATGAGCAGTTCTTC. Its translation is CASSLVGTSGGAGNEQFF.

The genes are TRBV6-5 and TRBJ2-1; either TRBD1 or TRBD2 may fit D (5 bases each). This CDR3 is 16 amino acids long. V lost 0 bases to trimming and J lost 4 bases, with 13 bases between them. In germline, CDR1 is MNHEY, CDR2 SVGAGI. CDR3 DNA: TGTGCCAGCAGTTACTCGCGGCAGGGCGGGTACAATGAGCAGTTCTTC. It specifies CASSYSRQGGYNEQFF.

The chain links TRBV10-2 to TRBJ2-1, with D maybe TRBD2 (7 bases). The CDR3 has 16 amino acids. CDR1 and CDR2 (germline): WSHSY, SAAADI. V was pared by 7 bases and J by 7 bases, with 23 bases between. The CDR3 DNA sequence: TGCGCCAGCACACCCCGGTGGGGGGGCCGGGGGAATGAGCAGTTCTTC. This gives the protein CASTPRWGGRGNEQFF.

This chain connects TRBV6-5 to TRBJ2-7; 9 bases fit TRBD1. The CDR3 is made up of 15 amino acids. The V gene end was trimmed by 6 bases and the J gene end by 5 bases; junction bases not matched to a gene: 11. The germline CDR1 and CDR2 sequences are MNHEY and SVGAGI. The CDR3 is CASSPTGTGYHEQYF. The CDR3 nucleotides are TGTGCCAGCAGCCCGACCGGGACAGGGTACCACGAGCAGTACTTC.

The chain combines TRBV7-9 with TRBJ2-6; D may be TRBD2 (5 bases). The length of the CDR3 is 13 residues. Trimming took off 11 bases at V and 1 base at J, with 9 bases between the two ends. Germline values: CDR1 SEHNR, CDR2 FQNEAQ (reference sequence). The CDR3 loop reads CAGESSGANVLTF. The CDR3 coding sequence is TGTGCCGGGGAGTCATCTGGGGCCAACGTCCTGACTTTC.

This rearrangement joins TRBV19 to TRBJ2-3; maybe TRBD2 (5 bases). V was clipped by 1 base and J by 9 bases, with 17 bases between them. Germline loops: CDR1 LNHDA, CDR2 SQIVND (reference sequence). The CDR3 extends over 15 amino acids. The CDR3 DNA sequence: TGTGCCAGTAGTATAGGGGCCGGGGAAGGGAGCACGCAGTATTTT. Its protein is CASSIGAGEGSTQYF.

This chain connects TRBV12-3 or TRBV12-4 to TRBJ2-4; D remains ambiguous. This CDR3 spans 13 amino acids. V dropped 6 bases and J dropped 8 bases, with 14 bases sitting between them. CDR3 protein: CASSASFTDIQYF. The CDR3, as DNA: TGTGCCAGCAGCGCGAGTTTTACGGACATTCAGTACTTC.

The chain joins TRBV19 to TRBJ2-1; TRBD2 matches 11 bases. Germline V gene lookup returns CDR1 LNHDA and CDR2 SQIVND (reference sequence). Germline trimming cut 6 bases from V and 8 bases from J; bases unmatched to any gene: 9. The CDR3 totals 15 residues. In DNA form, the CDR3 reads TGTGCCAGTAGCTATAATAGCGGGAGGGCCGATGAGCAGTTCTTC. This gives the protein CASSYNSGRADEQFF.

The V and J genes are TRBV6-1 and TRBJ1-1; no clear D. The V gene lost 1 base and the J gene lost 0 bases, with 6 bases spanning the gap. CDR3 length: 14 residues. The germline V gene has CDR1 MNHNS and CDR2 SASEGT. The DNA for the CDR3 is TGTGCCAGCAGTGAAGTGGGCCTGAACACTGAAGCTTTCTTT. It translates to CASSEVGLNTEAFF.

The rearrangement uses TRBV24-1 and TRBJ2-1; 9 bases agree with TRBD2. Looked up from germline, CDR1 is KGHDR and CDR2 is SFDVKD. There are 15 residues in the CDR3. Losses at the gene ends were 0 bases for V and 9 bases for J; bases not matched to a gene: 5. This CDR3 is CATSDLAGGPGEQFF. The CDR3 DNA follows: TGTGCCACCAGTGATTTGGCGGGAGGGCCCGGTGAGCAGTTCTTC.

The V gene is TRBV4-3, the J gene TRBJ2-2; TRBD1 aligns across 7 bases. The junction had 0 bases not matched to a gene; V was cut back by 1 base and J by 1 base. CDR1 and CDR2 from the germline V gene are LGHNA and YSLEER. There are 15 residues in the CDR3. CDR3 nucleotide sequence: TGCGCCAGCAGCCAAGGGGACAGGAACACCGGGGAGCTGTTTTTT. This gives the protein CASSQGDRNTGELFF.

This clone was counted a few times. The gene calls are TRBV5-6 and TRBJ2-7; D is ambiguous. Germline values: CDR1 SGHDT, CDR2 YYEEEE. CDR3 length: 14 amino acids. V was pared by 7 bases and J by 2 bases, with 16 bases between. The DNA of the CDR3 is TGTGCCAGCGGGGAAGCCCTGGCACCCTACGAGCAGTACTTC. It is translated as CASGEALAPYEQYF.

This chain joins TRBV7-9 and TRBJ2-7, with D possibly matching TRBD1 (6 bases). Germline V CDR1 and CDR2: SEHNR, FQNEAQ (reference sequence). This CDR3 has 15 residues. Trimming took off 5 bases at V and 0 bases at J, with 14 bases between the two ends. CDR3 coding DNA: TGTGCCAGCAGCGGCGACAGGTCCCGCTCCTACGAGCAGTACTTC. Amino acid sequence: CASSGDRSRSYEQYF.

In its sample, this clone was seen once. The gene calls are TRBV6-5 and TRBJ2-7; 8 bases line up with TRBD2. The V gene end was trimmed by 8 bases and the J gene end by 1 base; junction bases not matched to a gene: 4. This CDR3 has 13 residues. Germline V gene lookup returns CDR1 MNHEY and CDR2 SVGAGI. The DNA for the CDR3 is TGTGCCAGCGGGCGGGAGGAATCCTACGAGCAGTACTTC. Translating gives CASGREESYEQYF.

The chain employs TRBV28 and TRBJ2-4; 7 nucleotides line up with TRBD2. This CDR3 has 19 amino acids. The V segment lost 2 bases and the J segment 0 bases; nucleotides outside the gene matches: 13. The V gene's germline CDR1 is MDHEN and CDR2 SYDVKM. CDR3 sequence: CASSLGLRGETLAKNIQYF. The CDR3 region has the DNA TGTGCCAGCAGTTTAGGGCTTCGGGGGGAGACTCTAGCCAAAAACATTCAGTACTTC.

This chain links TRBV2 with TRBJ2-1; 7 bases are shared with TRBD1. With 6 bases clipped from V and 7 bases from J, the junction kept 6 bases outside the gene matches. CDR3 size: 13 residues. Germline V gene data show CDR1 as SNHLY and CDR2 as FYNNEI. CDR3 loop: CASRETGLNEQFF. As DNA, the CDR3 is TGTGCCAGCAGGGAGACAGGGTTGAATGAGCAGTTCTTC.

The CDR3 sequence is CASSSGQGFGEQFF. For the CDR3, the DNA is TGTGCCAGCAGCTCGGGACAGGGATTTGGTGAGCAGTTCTTC. The chain uses TRBV5-6 and TRBJ2-1; 9 bases are a match to TRBD1. This CDR3 has 14 amino acids. V shed 3 bases and J 9 bases; nucleotides not matched to a gene: 7. CDR1 and CDR2 (germline): SGHDT, YYEEEE. Together with reference TRBV5-6 and TRBJ2-1, the CDR3 gives the full variable domain: DAGVTQSPTHLIKTRGQQVTLRCSPKSGHDTVSWYQQALGQGPQFIFQYYEEEERQRGNFPDRFSGHQFPNYSSELNVNALLLGDSALYLCASSSGQGFGEQFFGPGTRLTVL.

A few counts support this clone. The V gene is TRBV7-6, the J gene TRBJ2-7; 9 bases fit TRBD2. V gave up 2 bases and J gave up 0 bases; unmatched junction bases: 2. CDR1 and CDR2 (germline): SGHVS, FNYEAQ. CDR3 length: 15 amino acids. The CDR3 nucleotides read TGTGCCAGCAGCTTACTAGCGGGGAACTCCTACGAGCAGTACTTC. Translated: CASSLLAGNSYEQYF.

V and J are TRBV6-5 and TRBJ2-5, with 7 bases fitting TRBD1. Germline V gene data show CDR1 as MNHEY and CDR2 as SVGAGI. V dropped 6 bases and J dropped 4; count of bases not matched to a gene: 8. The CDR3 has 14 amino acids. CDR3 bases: TGTGCCAGCAGCCTCCCGACAGGGTTAGAGACCCAGTACTTC. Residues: CASSLPTGLETQYF.

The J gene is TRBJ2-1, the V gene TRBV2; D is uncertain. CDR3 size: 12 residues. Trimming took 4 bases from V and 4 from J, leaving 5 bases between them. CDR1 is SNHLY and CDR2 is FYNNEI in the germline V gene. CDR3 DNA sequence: TGTGCCAGCAGTGGGGGTTACAATGAGCAGTTCTTC. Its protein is CASSGGYNEQFF.

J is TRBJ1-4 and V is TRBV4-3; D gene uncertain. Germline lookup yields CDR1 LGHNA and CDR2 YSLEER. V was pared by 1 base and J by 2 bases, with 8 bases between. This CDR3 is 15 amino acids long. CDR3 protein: CASSQAVETNEKLFF. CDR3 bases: TGCGCCAGCAGCCAAGCGGTGGAGACTAATGAAAAACTGTTTTTT.

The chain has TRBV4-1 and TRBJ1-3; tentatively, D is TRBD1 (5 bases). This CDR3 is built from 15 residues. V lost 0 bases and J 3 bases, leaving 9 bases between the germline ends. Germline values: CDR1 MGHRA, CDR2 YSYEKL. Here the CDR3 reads CASSQDEGHGNTIYF. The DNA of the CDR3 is TGCGCCAGCAGCCAAGACGAGGGGCATGGAAACACCATATATTTT.

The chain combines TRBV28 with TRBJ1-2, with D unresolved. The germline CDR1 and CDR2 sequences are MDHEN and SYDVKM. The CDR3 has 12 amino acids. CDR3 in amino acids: CAHERAYYGYTF. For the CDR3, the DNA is TGTGCTCATGAGAGGGCCTACTATGGCTACACCTTC.